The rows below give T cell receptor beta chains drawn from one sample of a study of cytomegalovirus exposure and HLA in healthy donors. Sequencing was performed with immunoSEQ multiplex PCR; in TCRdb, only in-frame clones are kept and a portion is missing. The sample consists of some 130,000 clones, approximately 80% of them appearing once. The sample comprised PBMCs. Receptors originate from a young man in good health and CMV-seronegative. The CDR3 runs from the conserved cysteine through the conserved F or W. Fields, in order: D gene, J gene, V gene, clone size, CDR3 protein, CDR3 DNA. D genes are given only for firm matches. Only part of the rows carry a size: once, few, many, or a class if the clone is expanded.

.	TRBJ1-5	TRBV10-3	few	CAIKSPGGNQPQHF	TGTGCCATCAAATCCCCAGGGGGCAATCAGCCCCAGCATTTT
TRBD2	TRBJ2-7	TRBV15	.	CATSGGLAGSYEQYF	TGTGCCACCAGCGGGGGACTAGCGGGGTCCTACGAGCAGTACTTC
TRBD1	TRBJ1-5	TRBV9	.	CASSAGGNQPQHF	TGTGCCAGCAGCGCAGGGGGGAATCAGCCCCAGCATTTT
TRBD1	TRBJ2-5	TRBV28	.	CASSLPGGEETQYF	TGTGCCAGCAGTCTCCCAGGGGGCGAGGAGACCCAGTACTTC
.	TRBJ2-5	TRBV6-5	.	CASRVSGTQETQYF	TGTGCCTCCCGGGTTAGCGGAACTCAAGAGACCCAGTACTTC
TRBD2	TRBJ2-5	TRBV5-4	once	CASSQTSVRETQYF	TGTGCCAGCAGCCAGACTAGCGTGAGAGAGACCCAGTACTTC
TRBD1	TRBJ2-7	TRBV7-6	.	CASSPDRGLYEQYF	TGTGCCAGCAGCCCGGACAGGGGACTATACGAGCAGTACTTC
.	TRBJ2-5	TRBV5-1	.	CASSSKILTGSYQETQYF	TGCGCCAGCAGCTCCAAAATTTTGACAGGATCGTACCAAGAGACCCAGTACTTC
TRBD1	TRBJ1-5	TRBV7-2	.	CASSLQGAWNQPQHF	TGTGCCAGCAGCTTACAGGGGGCGTGGAATCAGCCCCAGCATTTT
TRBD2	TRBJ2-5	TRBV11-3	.	CASSLGTGGEETQYF	TGTGCCAGCAGCTTAGGGACGGGAGGGGAAGAGACCCAGTACTTC
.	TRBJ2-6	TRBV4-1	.	CASSQVSAGANVLTF	TGCGCCAGCAGCCAAGTTTCGGCTGGGGCCAACGTCCTGACTTTC
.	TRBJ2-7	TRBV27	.	CASSQYRGGGYEQYF	TGTGCCAGCAGCCAATACAGGGGCGGAGGGTACGAGCAGTACTTC
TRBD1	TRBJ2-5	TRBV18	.	CASSPRQGGQETQYF	TGTGCCAGCTCACCACGACAGGGGGGACAAGAGACCCAGTACTTC
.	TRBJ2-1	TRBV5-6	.	CASSPGLGYEQFF	TGTGCCAGCAGCCCGGGACTGGGCTATGAGCAGTTCTTC
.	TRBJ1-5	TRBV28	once	CASARIIETYSNQPQHF	TGTGCCAGCGCCAGGATAATCGAGACCTATAGCAATCAGCCCCAGCATTTT
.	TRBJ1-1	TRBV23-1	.	CASILRERPMNTEAFF	TGCGCCAGCATTCTCAGGGAACGGCCCATGAACACTGAAGCTTTCTTT
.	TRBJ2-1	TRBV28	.	CASSSSPTLNEQFF	TGTGCCAGCAGTTCTTCCCCGACTCTAAATGAGCAGTTCTTC
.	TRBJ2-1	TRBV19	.	CASSMSHVTTSYNEQFF	TGTGCCAGTAGTATGTCCCACGTAACAACCTCCTACAATGAGCAGTTCTTC
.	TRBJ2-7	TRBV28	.	CASSLGYFREQYF	TGTGCCAGCAGTTTGGGCTACTTTCGCGAGCAGTACTTC
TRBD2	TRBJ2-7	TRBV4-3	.	CASSQGWEGSYEQYF	TGCGCCAGCAGTCAAGGGTGGGAGGGCTCCTACGAGCAGTACTTC
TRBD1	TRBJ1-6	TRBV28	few	CASNRGRNSPLHF	TGTGCCTCAAACAGGGGAAGAAATTCACCCCTCCACTTT
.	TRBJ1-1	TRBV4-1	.	CASSQRDQNTEAFF	TGCGCCAGCAGCCAACGAGATCAGAACACTGAAGCTTTCTTT
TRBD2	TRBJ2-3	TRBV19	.	CASSIEVFPGTSGTDTQYF	TGTGCCAGTAGTATAGAAGTGTTCCCCGGGACTAGCGGCACAGATACGCAGTATTTT